One T cell receptor beta chain is described in this entry. No antigen is known for it. No quality values exist for individual bases; no much larger clone is one base distant. The record originates from a study of T cell responses to AZD1222 COVID-19 vaccine (dated by TCRdb to about 2021). Notes on the research overall: AZD1222 recipients whose second dose came at about 4 weeks and those whose second dose came at about 12 weeks were combined into one group, since spike-specific TCR depth and breadth did not differ between the two schedules. TCR sequencing was performed for more than 230 trial participants, of whom about 200 were given two doses of AZD1222 and around 25 were given two doses of MenACWY control vaccine. Trial participants were enrolled by age into subgroups of 18-55, 56-69 and 70-plus years, and around 150, 28 and 57 TCR-sequenced participants, respectively, were included in these subgroups.

Broad study findings and their caveats: Conclusions about previously exposed vaccinees are limited, since just 5 or 6 AZD1222 recipients were seropositive for SARS-CoV-2 at baseline. After two AZD1222 doses, both the breadth and the depth of spike-specific TCRs were significantly higher than at day 0 and than in MenACWY recipients. The vaccine-associated CD4 TCRs covered the entire spike protein, and the dominant responses fell in regions 160-218 and 743-854. Epitopes outside the regions mutated in the B.1.351 and B.1.1.7 variants were reportedly recognized by nearly half of the unique spike-specific TCRs. Because no day 14 peak-response samples were available, the repertoires could be characterized only after the peak T cell response. Most participants were white British and females outnumbered males, and the authors suggested that clonal diversity may have been underestimated. The 56-69-year group was small, and its depth increase did not reach significance, likely because of low power.

The CDR3 regions of human TCRbeta chains were analyzed by immunosequencing. The original methods were these. Repertoire TCRs were checked for matches against a reference library of SARS-CoV-2-specific TCRs that had been generated using the MIRA antigen-specificity platform. Breadth was defined as the fraction of unique TCRs that were SARS-CoV-2-associated. Depth was defined as the fraction of total T cells that were SARS-CoV-2-associated. Each spike-specific TCR was assigned to its reactive spike region and to a CD4 or CD8 class using the MIRA data. Log10-transformed breadth and depth values were compared by one-way ANOVA with Sidak's multiple comparisons tests. TCRdb holds this immuneACCESS table with in-frame rearrangements only. Some clones are missing; in checked studies, unresolved V genes explain under half, and the rest has no known cause. V and J calls and clone size are copied from that table; D and trimming were computed from the DNA. In all, the sample holds over 85,000 clones, and approximately 88% of those were seen once. 15% to 20% of the sample is held by the ten biggest clonotypes.

Taken with the paper, the label for time point translates to: baseline before first vaccination. Vaccinee samples were obtained from the UK trials COV001 and COV002, which included a single-blind randomized controlled phase 2/3 trial of AZD1222 (ChAdOx1 nCoV-19) in healthy adults. For TCRbeta chain sequencing, PBMC samples were collected from trial participants at day 0 and at day 28 after the second dose. This receptor was obtained from an adult in good health. The sample was peripheral blood, taken on day 0 of AZD1222 vaccination.

The DNA is as follows: TGTGCCAGCAGCTTAGATAGCGGGGCGACTCAGCCCCAGCATTTT. The translation is CASSLDSGATQPQHF. In this chain, TRBV11-2 is recombined with TRBJ1-5; matching of 5 bases hints at TRBD1 as the D gene. The CDR3 numbers 15 residues from cysteine through phenylalanine. The only DNA kept is the CDR3, 45 bases in frame from the first base. Cut back by 0 bases and 6 bases, the V and J ends lie 12 bases apart. Sequences SGHAT (CDR1) and FQNNGV (CDR2) are obtained from the germline V gene.